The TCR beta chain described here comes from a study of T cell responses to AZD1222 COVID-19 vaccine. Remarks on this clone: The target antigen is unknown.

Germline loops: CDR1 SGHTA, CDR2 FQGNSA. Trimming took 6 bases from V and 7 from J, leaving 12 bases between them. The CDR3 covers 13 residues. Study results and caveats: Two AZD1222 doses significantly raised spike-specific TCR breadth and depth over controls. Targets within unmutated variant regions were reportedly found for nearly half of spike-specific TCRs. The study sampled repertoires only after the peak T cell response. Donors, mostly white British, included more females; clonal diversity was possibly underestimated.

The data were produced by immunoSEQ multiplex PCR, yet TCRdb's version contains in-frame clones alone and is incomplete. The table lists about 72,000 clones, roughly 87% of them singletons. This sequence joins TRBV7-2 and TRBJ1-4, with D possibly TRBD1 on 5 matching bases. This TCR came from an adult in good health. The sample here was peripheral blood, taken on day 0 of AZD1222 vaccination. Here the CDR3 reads CASSKDRSEKLFF. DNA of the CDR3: TGTGCCAGCAGTAAAGACAGAAGTGAAAAACTGTTTTTT. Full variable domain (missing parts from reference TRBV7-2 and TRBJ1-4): GAGVSQSPSNKVTEKGKDVELRCDPISGHTALYWYRQSLGQGLEFLIYFQGNSAPDKSGLPSDRFSAERTGGSVSTLTIQRTQQEDSAVYLCASSKDRSEKLFFGSGTQLSVL.